The rows below give T cell receptor beta chains drawn from one sample of a study of control samples from healthy donors and cancer patients. Profiled with immunoSEQ multiplex PCR; TCRdb holds only in-frame clones, not every one. The sample consists of roughly 120,000 clones, over 90% of them appearing once. The sequencing input was blood. These receptors all come from a man aged 25 to 45 in good health. CDR3s include the opening cysteine and the closing phenylalanine or tryptophan. The order of the fields is V gene, D gene, CDR3 length, J gene, CDR3 protein. The D gene is left open where the match is weak.

TRBV5-5	TRBD1	17	TRBJ1-2	CASSLGDRGNRDYGYTF
TRBV5-1	TRBD2	16	TRBJ2-7	CASSLDPSGAYYEQYF
TRBV6-1	.	15	TRBJ2-4	CASSEPGWAKNIQYF
TRBV28	.	16	TRBJ1-2	CASTSGWQLTNYGYTF
TRBV28	.	12	TRBJ2-5	CASSLAVETQYF
TRBV7-9	.	12	TRBJ2-3	CASSQTRGTQYF
TRBV29-1	TRBD1	15	TRBJ1-2	CSENRRQGAYYGYTF
TRBV6-5	TRBD1	15	TRBJ1-2	CASDPTGGLVYGYTF
TRBV14	.	14	TRBJ2-1	CASSQVRGFGEQFF
TRBV11-2	TRBD2	14	TRBJ2-5	CASSSAGGGETQYF
TRBV3-1/TRBV3-2	.	16	TRBJ2-7	CASSRPGAGRIYEQYF
TRBV24-1	.	14	TRBJ1-2	CATSASNWGYGYTF
TRBV24-1	TRBD1	15	TRBJ1-1	CATSDRTGPVTEAFF
TRBV6-1	TRBD2	15	TRBJ2-2	CASSEASGGAGELFF
TRBV5-1	TRBD2	18	TRBJ2-3	CASSFPTSGGSMADTQYF
TRBV11-2	.	14	TRBJ2-7	CASSSSGTNYEQYF
TRBV6-5	.	13	TRBJ2-2	CLLTAGGTGELFF
TRBV7-9	TRBD1	17	TRBJ2-2	CASSFYRDRGYTGELFF
TRBV28	.	15	TRBJ2-5	CASSSLTGYGETQYF
TRBV28	TRBD1	13	TRBJ2-7	CASKGTGRYEQYF
TRBV7-9	TRBD1	15	TRBJ2-1	CASSLVGTGDNEQFF
TRBV27	.	14	TRBJ2-1	CASTDSWTWNEQFF
TRBV30	TRBD1	14	TRBJ2-3	CAWAGQGLGRAQYF
TRBV15	.	16	TRBJ1-2	CATSREDRYSDYGYTF
TRBV19	.	15	TRBJ1-3	CASTIGSYHGNTIYF
TRBV5-4	.	13	TRBJ2-3	CASSLPGTDTQYF
TRBV27	.	13	TRBJ1-2	CASHEGGGFGYTF
TRBV6-5	.	13	TRBJ2-3	CAGKGDPASSQYF
TRBV11-3	.	14	TRBJ1-6	CASSQGGKNSPLHF
TRBV7-9	.	15	TRBJ1-2	CASSLSLGTNYGYTF
TRBV28	.	14	TRBJ1-2	CASTGGPRNYGYTF
TRBV7-8	.	17	TRBJ1-5	CASSLPLGPSGDQPQHF
TRBV7-8	.	13	TRBJ1-2	CASSRAQRYGYTF
TRBV2	TRBD1	16	TRBJ1-6	CASSEMGQGMNSPLHF
TRBV10-2	TRBD2	13	TRBJ2-5	CASTTSGGETQYF
TRBV28	.	12	TRBJ1-2	CASSFYRDGYTF
TRBV30	.	16	TRBJ2-6	CAWRTRGGIGANVLTF
TRBV5-1	TRBD2	18	TRBJ2-3	CASSRGTSGVTSTDTQYF
TRBV7-9	.	11	TRBJ2-1	CASSLAEEQFF
TRBV7-2	.	18	TRBJ2-1	CASSRPLSGTQHYNEQFF
TRBV2	TRBD2	16	TRBJ2-3	CASSTGTRRDTDTQYF
TRBV11-2	TRBD2	17	TRBJ2-3	CASSPPGGTGSTDTQYF
TRBV30	.	15	TRBJ1-5	CAWSVGDRRNQPQHF
TRBV2	TRBD1	15	TRBJ1-5	CASSRDRVSNQPQHF
TRBV19	.	16	TRBJ1-5	CASSIWPGYGNQPQHF
TRBV7-9	.	19	TRBJ2-3	CASSLDSDKAPEHTDTQYF
TRBV6-1	.	15	TRBJ2-7	CASSEASGSPYEQYF
TRBV6-4	.	15	TRBJ2-2	CASSSDTLETGELFF
TRBV21-1	.	13	TRBJ2-5	CASTGPRKETQYF